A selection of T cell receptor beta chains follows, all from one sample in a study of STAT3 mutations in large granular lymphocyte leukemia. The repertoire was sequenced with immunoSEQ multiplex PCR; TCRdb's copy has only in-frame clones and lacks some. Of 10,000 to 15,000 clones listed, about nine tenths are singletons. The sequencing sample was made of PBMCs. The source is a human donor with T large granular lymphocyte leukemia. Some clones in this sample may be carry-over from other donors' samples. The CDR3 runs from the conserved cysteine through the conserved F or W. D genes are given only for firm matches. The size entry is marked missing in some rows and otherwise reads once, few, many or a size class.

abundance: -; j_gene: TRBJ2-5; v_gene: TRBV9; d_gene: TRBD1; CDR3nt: TGTGCCAGCAGCCCGGGACAGGTGGGGGAGACCCAGTACTTC; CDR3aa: CASSPGQVGETQYF
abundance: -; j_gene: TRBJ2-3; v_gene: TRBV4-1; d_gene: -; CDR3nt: TGCGCCAGCAGCCAAGAACAAAGTTTGACGCAGTATTTT; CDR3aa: CASSQEQSLTQYF
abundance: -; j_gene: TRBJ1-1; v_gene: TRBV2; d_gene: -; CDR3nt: TGTGCCAGCAGTGAACACCAGAACACTGAAGCTTTCTTT; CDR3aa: CASSEHQNTEAFF
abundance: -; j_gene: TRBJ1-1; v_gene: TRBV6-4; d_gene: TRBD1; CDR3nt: TGTGCCAGCCCAGGGGGCGGGACTGAAGCTTTCTTT; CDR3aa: CASPGGGTEAFF
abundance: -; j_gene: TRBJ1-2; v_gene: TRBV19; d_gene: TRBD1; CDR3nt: TGTGCCAGTAGTATAGATGGGACAGCGAACTATGGCTACACCTTC; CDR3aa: CASSIDGTANYGYTF
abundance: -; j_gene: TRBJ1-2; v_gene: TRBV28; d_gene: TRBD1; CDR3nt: TGTGCCAGCAGTGAACAGGGGGCTATCTACTATGGCTACACCTTC; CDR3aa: CASSEQGAIYYGYTF
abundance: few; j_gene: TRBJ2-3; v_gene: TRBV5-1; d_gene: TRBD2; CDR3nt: TGCGCCAGCAGCAAGCGGGAGAAAGATACGCAGTATTTT; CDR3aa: CASSKREKDTQYF
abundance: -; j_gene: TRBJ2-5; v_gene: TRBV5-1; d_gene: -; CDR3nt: TGCGCCAGCAGCTTGGGTGGGACGGGAACCCAAGAGACCCAGTACTTC; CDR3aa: CASSLGGTGTQETQYF
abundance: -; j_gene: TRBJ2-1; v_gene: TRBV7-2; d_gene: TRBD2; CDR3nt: TGTGCCAGCAGCGACCCTAGCGGGGGGAGGAATGAGCAGTTCTTC; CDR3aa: CASSDPSGGRNEQFF
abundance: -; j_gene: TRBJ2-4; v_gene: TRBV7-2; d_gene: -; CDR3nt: TGTGCCAGCAGCTTAACGAGGGGACACATTCAGTACTTC; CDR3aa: CASSLTRGHIQYF
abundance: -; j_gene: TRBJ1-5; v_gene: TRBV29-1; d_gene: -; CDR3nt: TGCAGCGTTGAAACGGCTGATCATCAGCCCCAGCATTTT; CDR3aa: CSVETADHQPQHF
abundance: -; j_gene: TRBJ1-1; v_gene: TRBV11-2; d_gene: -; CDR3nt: TGTGCCAGCAGCTTTTTCCCTGCGGGGACTGAAGCTTTCTTT; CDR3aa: CASSFFPAGTEAFF
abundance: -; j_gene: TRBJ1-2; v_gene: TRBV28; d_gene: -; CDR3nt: TGTGCCAGCAGTTTAGGGCAGGGCTTGGGCTACACCTTC; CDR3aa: CASSLGQGLGYTF
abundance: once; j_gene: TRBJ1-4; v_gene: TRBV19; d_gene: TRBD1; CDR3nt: TGTGCCAGTACGGGACAGCCAACTAATGAAAAACTGTTTTTT; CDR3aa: CASTGQPTNEKLFF
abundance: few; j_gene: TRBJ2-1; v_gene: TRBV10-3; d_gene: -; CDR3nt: TGTGCCATCAGTGAGTATCGACAGTACAATGAGCAGTTCTTC; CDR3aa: CAISEYRQYNEQFF
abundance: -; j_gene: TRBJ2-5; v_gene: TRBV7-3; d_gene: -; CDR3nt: TGTGCCAGCAGCTTAGGGGGAGGCCAAGAGACCCAGTACTTC; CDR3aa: CASSLGGGQETQYF
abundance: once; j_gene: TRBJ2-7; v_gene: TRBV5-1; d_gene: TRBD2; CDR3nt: TGCGCCAGCAGCCCCCGGACTAGCGGGAGGCTCGACGAGCAGTACTTC; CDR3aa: CASSPRTSGRLDEQYF
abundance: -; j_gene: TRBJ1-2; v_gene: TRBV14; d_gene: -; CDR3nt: TGTGCCAGCAGCTCCCGGACAGATCCATATGGCTACACCTTC; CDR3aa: CASSSRTDPYGYTF
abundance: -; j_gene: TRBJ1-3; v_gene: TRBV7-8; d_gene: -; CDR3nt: TGTGCCAGCAGCTGGACGTCTGGAAACACCATATATTTT; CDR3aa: CASSWTSGNTIYF
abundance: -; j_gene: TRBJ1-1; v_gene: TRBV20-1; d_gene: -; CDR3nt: TGCAGTGCTAGGGGGGGTTTCTTT; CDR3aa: CSARGGFF
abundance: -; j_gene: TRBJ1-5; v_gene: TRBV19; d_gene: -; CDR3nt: TGTGCCAGTAGTATAAATAGGGCCACGGTGAGCAATCAGCCCCAGCATTTT; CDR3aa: CASSINRATVSNQPQHF
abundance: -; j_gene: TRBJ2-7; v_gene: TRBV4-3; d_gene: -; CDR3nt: TGCGCCAGCAGCCAAGGGCCTAGTGGAGCGCAGTACTTC; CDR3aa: CASSQGPSGAQYF
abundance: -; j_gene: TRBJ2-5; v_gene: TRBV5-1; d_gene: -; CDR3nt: TGCGCCAGCAGCTCCGGACGGCCTAAAGGAGAGACCCAGTACTTC; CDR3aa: CASSSGRPKGETQYF
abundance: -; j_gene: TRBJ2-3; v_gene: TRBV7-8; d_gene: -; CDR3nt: TGTGCCAGCAGCTTAAATCGGGGCGATACGCAGTATTTT; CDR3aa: CASSLNRGDTQYF
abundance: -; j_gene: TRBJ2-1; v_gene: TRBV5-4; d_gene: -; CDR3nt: TGTGCCAGCACCTCAGTAGGCGGCAATGAGCAGTTCTTC; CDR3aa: CASTSVGGNEQFF
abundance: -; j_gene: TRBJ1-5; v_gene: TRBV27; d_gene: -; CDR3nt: TGTGCCAGCAGCATGTTTGGGGACCTTGGGCAGCCCCAGCATTTT; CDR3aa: CASSMFGDLGQPQHF
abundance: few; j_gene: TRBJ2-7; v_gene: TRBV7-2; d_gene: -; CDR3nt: TGTGCCAGCTCTCACGGATCCTCCTACGAGCAGTACTTC; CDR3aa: CASSHGSSYEQYF
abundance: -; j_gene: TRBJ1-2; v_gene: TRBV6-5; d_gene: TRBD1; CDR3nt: TGTGCCAGCAGTCCGGACAGGGCGTACTATGGCTACACCTTC; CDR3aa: CASSPDRAYYGYTF
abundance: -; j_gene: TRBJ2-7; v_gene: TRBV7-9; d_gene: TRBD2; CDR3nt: TGTGCCAGCAGCTCCCTAGCGGGAGGGCCCCACGAGCAGTACTTC; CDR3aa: CASSSLAGGPHEQYF
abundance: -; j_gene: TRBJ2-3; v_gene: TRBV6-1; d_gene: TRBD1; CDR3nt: TGTGCCAGCAGACGACAGGGGGGAGGCCCAGATACGCAGTATTTT; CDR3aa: CASRRQGGGPDTQYF
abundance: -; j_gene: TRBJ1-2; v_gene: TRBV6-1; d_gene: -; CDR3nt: TGTGCCAGCAGCCCTGACTTTACCTATGGCTACACCTTC; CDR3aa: CASSPDFTYGYTF
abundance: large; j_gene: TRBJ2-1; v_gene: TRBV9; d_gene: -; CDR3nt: TGTGCCAGCACCACTCCTACAGGGGAGCAGTTCTTC; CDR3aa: CASTTPTGEQFF
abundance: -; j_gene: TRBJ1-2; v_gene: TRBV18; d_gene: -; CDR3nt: TGTGCCAGCTCACCGCAGGCAGGGTATGGCTACACCTTC; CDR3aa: CASSPQAGYGYTF
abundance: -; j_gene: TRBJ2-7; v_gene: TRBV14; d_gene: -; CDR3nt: TGTGCCAGCAGCCAAGGGACAGCAGTATACTACGAGCAGTACTTC; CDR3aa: CASSQGTAVYYEQYF
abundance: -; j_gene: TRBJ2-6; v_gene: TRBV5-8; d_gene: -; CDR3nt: TGTGCCAGCAGCTTGTACGCGGGGGGGGCCAACGTCCTGACTTTC; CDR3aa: CASSLYAGGANVLTF
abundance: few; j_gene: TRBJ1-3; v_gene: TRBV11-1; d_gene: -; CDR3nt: TGTGCCAGCAGCTTCCAAGTCTCCTCTGGAAACACCATATATTTT; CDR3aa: CASSFQVSSGNTIYF
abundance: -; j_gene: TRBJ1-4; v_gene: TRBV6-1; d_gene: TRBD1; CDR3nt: TGTGCCAGCAGTGACAGACAGGGGGCTGAAAAACTGTTTTTT; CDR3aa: CASSDRQGAEKLFF
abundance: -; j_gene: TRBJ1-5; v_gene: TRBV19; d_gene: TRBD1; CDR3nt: TGTGCCAGTAGTTCCGGACAGGAATCTACCCGCCAGCATTTT; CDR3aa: CASSSGQESTRQHF
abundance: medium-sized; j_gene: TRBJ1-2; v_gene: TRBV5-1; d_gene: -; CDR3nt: TGCGCCAGCAGCCCGGGACCGGGGGACTATGGCTACACCTTC; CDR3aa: CASSPGPGDYGYTF
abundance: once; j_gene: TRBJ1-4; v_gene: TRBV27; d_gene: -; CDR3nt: TGTGCCAGCAGAAATTACCTGTCCGGGTTTCTGTTTTTT; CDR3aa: CASRNYLSGFLFF
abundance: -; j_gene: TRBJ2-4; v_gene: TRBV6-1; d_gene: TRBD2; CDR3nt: TGTGCCAGCAGTGGGTCCCGGACTAGCGGAGAAAACATTCAGTACTTC; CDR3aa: CASSGSRTSGENIQYF
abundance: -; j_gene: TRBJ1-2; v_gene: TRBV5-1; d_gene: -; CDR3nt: TGCGCCAGCAGCTCTACAACCGGGACGGATGGCTACACCTTC; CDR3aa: CASSSTTGTDGYTF
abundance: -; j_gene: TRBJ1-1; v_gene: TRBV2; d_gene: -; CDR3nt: TGTGCCAGCAGTGGGGTGGGAGGTGACACTGAAGCTTTCTTT; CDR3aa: CASSGVGGDTEAFF
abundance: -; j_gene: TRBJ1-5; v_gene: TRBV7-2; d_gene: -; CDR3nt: TGTGCCAGCAGCTTTGAGGCGTATAGCAATCAGCCCCAGCATTTT; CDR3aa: CASSFEAYSNQPQHF
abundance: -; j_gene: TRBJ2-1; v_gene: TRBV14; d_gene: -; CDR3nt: TGTGCCAGCAGTTATCTTAATGAGCAGTTCTTC; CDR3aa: CASSYLNEQFF
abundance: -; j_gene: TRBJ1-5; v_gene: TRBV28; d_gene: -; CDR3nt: TGTGCCAGCGGCGCGGCGAGGTGGCAGCCCCAGCATTTT; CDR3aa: CASGAARWQPQHF
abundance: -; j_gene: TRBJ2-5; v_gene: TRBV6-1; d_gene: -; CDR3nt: TGTGCCAGCAGTGTAGCCGGGAAAGAGACCCAGTACTTC; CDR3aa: CASSVAGKETQYF
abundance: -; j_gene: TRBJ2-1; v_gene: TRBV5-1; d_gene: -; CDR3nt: TGCGCCAGCAGCTTGGAGGCCAGCCCACTAAACAATGAGCAGTTCTTC; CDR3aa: CASSLEASPLNNEQFF
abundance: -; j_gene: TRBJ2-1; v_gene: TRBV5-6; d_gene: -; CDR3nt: TGTGCCAGCAGCTTGGGGCGCGGGTGGGAGCAGTTCTTC; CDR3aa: CASSLGRGWEQFF
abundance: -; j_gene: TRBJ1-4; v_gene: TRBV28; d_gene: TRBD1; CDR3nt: TGTGCCAGCAGTTTGCCTCAGGGGGTACCTAATGAAAAACTGTTTTTT; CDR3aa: CASSLPQGVPNEKLFF
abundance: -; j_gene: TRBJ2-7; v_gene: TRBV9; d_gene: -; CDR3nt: TGTGCCAGCAGCGTAGGGGGAGCCTACCCCTACGAGCAGTACTTC; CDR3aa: CASSVGGAYPYEQYF
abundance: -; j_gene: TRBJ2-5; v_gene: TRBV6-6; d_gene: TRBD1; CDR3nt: TGTGCCAGCAGCCATAGACAGGGGAGGCAAGAGACCCAGTACTTC; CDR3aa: CASSHRQGRQETQYF
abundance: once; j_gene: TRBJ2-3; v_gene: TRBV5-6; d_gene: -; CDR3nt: TGTGCCAGCAGCTTCGACGAGAGGGGGACAGATACGCAGTATTTT; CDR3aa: CASSFDERGTDTQYF
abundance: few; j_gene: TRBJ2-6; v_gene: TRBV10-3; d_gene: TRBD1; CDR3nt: TGTGCCATCAAGGGGACAGCGATTCGGGATGGGGCCAACGTCCTGACTTTC; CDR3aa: CAIKGTAIRDGANVLTF
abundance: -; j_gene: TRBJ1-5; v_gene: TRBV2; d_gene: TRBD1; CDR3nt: TGTGCCAGCAGTGGTACAGGGGGGTATCAGCCCCAGCATTTT; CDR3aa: CASSGTGGYQPQHF